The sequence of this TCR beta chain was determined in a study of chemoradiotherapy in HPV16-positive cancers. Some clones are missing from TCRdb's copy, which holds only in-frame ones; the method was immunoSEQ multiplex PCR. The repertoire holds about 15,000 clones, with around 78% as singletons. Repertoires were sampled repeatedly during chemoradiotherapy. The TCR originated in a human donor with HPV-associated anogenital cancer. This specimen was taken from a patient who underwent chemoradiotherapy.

CDR3 in amino acids: CASRPLAKATGARSSEQYF. CDR3 bases: TGTGCCAGCAGACCCTTGGCCAAGGCGACAGGGGCCCGGTCGTCCGAGCAGTACTTC. The genes are TRBV7-9 and TRBJ2-7; 8 bases are a match to TRBD1. V lost 6 bases and J lost 6; bases outside the gene matches: 25. The germline V gene encodes CDR1 SEHNR and CDR2 FQNEAQ (reference sequence). This CDR3 contains 19 residues.